This TCR beta chain came from a study of T-cell reconstitution after alpha-beta-depleted transplantation in children. Broader study findings: It was newly produced T cells that mostly accounted for T-cell counts and diversity one year after transplant. Several hundred expanded graft clones reportedly gave rise to the alpha-beta T cells present about two months after transplant.

A TCRbeta library incorporating unique molecular identifiers was prepared. TCRdb re-derived calls from the PCR reads in MiXCR, one entry per CDR3 protein. The sample has around 250,000 distinct CDR3 sequences, roughly 8.2% seen once. Germline-derived CDR1 and CDR2 are KGHSH and LQKENI. The CDR3 is made up of 17 amino acids. Trimming took 4 bases from V and 5 from J, leaving 23 bases between them. For this clonotype: Its antigen is unidentified.

This TCR derives from a male patient under 18 who had a stem cell transplant for acute lymphoblastic leukemia, so the T cells may come from the graft donor. This chain joins TRBV18 and TRBJ2-5; TRBD2 might be the D (6 bases). The sequences come from PBMCs, mostly from graft donor cells, collected 180 days after TCRalphabeta/CD19-depleted stem cell transplant. CDR3: CASSLQLLALGEETQYF. CDR3 sequence (DNA): TGTGCCAGCTCACTCCAACTACTAGCCCTCGGGGAGGAGACCCAGTACTTC. Filled out from reference TRBV18 and TRBJ2-5, the complete variable domain reads NAGVMQNPRHLVRRRGQEARLRCSPMKGHSHVYWYRQLPEEGLKFMVYLQKENIIDESGMPKERFSAEFPKEGPSILRIQQVVRGDSAAYFCASSLQLLALGEETQYFGPGTRLLVL.